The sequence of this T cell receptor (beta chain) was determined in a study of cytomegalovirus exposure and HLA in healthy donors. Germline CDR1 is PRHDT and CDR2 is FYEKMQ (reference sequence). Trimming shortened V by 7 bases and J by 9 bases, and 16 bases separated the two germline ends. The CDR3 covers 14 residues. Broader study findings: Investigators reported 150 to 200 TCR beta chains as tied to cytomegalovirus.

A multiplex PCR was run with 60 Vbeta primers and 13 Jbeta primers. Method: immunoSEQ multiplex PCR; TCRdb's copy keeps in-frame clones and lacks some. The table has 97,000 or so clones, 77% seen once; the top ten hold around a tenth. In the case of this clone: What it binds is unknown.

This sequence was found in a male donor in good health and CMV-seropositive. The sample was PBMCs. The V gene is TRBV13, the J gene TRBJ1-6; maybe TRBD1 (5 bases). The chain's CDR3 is CASTTGLEGSPLHF. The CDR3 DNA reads TGTGCCAGCACCACGGGACTCGAAGGTTCACCCCTCCACTTT.